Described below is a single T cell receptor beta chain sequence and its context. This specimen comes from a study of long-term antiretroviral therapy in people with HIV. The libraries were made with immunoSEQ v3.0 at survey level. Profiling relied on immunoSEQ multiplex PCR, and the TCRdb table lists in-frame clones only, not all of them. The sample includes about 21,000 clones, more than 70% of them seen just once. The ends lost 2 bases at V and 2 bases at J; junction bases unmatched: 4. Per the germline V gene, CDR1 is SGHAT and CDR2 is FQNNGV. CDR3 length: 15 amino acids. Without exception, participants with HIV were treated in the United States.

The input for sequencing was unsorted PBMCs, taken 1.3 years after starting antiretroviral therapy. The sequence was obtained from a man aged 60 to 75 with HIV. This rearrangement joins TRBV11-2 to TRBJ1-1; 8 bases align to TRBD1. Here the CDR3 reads CASSLRGQENTEAFF. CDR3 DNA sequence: TGTGCCAGCAGCTTAAGGGGACAGGAAAACACTGAAGCTTTCTTT.